These 26 T cell receptor beta chains came from one sample sequenced in a study of blood T cell repertoires in COVID-19. Libraries were prepared by immunoSEQ multiplex PCR; TCRdb keeps only in-frame clonotypes and omits some of them. The sample lists 350,000 to 450,000 clones; around 87% were seen once. Sequenced input: peripheral blood. Receptors were obtained from a human donor in a cohort sampled during active COVID-19.

This rearrangement joins TRBV19 to TRBJ2-3, with TRBD2 as a possible D gene (7 bases). V was cut by 4 bases and J by 1 base, with 18 bases left in between. There are 17 residues in the CDR3. The germline V gene has CDR1 LNHDA and CDR2 SQIVND (reference sequence). The CDR3 DNA is TGTGCCAGTAGTACCCGGCCGCGGGGGCCCCGCACAGATACGCAGTATTTT. This codes for CASSTRPRGPRTDTQYF.

V is TRBV6-5 and J is TRBJ2-3; possible D gene TRBD1, 7 bases. There are 15 residues in the CDR3. V lost 5 bases and J 4 bases, leaving 16 bases between the germline ends. Per germline, CDR1 MNHEY and CDR2 SVGAGI. The CDR3 region has the DNA TGTGCCAGCAGTCGAGACAGGGAGGACGCAGATACGCAGTATTTT. Amino acid sequence: CASSRDREDADTQYF.

The genes are TRBV19 and TRBJ2-7; 8 bases are a match to TRBD2. The CDR3 loop spans 16 amino acids. Germline-derived CDR1 and CDR2 are LNHDA and SQIVND (reference sequence). Trimming at V came to 3 bases and at J to 1 base, leaving 8 bases not matched to a gene. The CDR3 sequence: CASSMSHRGGSYEQYF. Here the CDR3 DNA reads TGTGCCAGTAGTATGAGTCACCGCGGGGGGTCCTACGAGCAGTACTTC.

V is TRBV10-3 and J is TRBJ2-1; TRBD2 matches at 10 bases. CDR3 length equals 17 residues. Germline V gene sequence: CDR1 ENHRY, CDR2 SYGVKD. V lost 10 bases and J lost 1; bases outside the gene matches: 13. The CDR3 is CATAGGPSVGSYNEQFF. The CDR3 coding sequence is TGTGCCACAGCGGGAGGGCCGAGTGTAGGTTCCTACAATGAGCAGTTCTTC.

This rearrangement joins TRBV5-5 to TRBJ2-3, with 7 positions matching TRBD1. Germline V gives CDR1 SGHKS, CDR2 YYEKEE (reference sequence). The trim removed 1 base at V and 0 bases at J, leaving 8 bases unmatched. The CDR3 sequence is 17 residues long. The CDR3 DNA reads as TGTGCCAGCAGCTTGTTGGGCTCGGGACAGAGCACAGATACGCAGTATTTT. Its translation: CASSLLGSGQSTDTQYF.

The rearrangement links TRBV6-5 to TRBJ1-6, with 9 bases matching TRBD1. The germline V gene encodes CDR1 MNHEY and CDR2 SVGAGI. The length of the CDR3 is 12 residues. The trim removed 10 bases at V and 8 bases at J, leaving 3 bases unmatched. CDR3 coding DNA: TGTGCCACCGGACAGGGGCATTCACCCCTCCACTTT. It codes for CATGQGHSPLHF.

The J gene is TRBJ1-1, the V gene TRBV7-9, with D maybe TRBD1 (6 bases). CDR3 length: 13 amino acids. Germline CDR1 SEHNR, CDR2 FQNEAQ (reference sequence). V gave up 5 bases and J gave up 6 bases, with 13 bases separating them. This CDR3 is CASSVGRTAEAFF. The CDR3 bases are TGTGCCAGCAGCGTGGGCCGGACAGCTGAAGCTTTCTTT.

V and J are TRBV3-1 (or the pseudogene TRBV3-2) and TRBJ2-7, with 9 bases identical to TRBD2. From germline, CDR1 is LGHDT and CDR2 YNNKEL (reference sequence). The CDR3 spans 15 residues. J lost 4 bases, V lost 0 bases, and 4 bases had no gene match. CDR3 region: CASSQDYSGSYEQYF. CDR3 DNA sequence: TGTGCCAGCAGCCAAGATTATAGCGGGAGTTACGAGCAGTACTTC.

Details on this clone: Germline is not matched at one junction end, which may reflect a read error. The rearrangement links TRBV7-7 to TRBJ2-5, with D possibly TRBD1 on 5 matching bases. The V gene's germline CDR1 is SSHAT and CDR2 FNYEAQ (reference sequence). This CDR3 region has 16 residues. CDR3 residues: CASSLAPRRDQETQYF. DNA of the CDR3: TGTGCTAGCAGCTTAGCTCCTCGCAGGGATCAAGAGACCCAGTACTTC.

This chain uses TRBV12-3 or TRBV12-4 with TRBJ1-1; D remains unclear. CDR3 length equals 12 residues. Trimming stripped 7 bases from V and 3 bases from J, with 9 bases between. The CDR3 region is CASNYADTEAFF. DNA of the CDR3: TGTGCCAGCAATTATGCGGACACTGAAGCTTTCTTT.

The V and J genes are TRBV3-1 (or the pseudogene TRBV3-2) and TRBJ1-1; no clear D gene. Germline CDR1 is LGHDT and CDR2 is YNNKEL (reference sequence). This CDR3 has 14 amino acids. With 4 bases removed from V and 3 bases from J, the gap between germline ends came to 12 bases. The CDR3 region is CASSPFRYDTEAFF. The CDR3 DNA sequence: TGTGCCAGCAGCCCCTTCAGGTACGACACTGAAGCTTTCTTT.

The V and J genes are TRBV2 and TRBJ2-3; TRBD1 aligns across 9 bases. Germline CDR1 and CDR2: SNHLY and FYNNEI. After removal of 5 bases from V and 0 bases from J, the junction contained 3 bases not matched to a gene. The CDR3 is made up of 15 amino acids. The CDR3 loop reads CASSSDRGSTDTQYF. CDR3 coding DNA: TGTGCCAGCAGTTCTGACAGGGGGAGCACAGATACGCAGTATTTT.

The chain joins TRBV19 to TRBJ2-7; the match to TRBD1 covers 7 bases. This CDR3 region has 14 residues. Germline-derived CDR1 and CDR2 are LNHDA and SQIVND (reference sequence). With V trimmed by 4 bases and J by 1 base, 4 bases remained unmatched. The CDR3 DNA reads TGTGCCAGTAGTACAGGGACAGTTTCCTACGAGCAGTACTTC. Its translation: CASSTGTVSYEQYF.

This chain uses TRBV2 with TRBJ1-1; 8 bases are a match to TRBD1. Germline CDR1 is SNHLY and CDR2 is FYNNEI. The junction had 10 bases not matched to a gene; V was cut back by 6 bases and J by 1 base. The length of the CDR3 is 16 residues. The CDR3: CASSAPRTGKNTEAFF. In DNA form, the CDR3 reads TGTGCCAGCAGCGCCCCCCGGACAGGGAAGAACACTGAAGCTTTCTTT.

The V and J genes are TRBV11-2 and TRBJ2-3, with 10 bases identical to TRBD2. The V segment lost 4 bases and the J segment 4 bases; nucleotides outside the gene matches: 11. Per the germline V gene, CDR1 is SGHAT and CDR2 is FQNNGV. The CDR3 is 17 residues long. Written as DNA, the CDR3 is TGTGCCAGCAGCTCCGCGACTCTAGCGGGGGACCCAGATACGCAGTATTTT. This gives the protein CASSSATLAGDPDTQYF.

This clone was seen more than once but under ten times. CDR3: CASSPRDRTSYQETQYF. CDR3 bases: TGCGCCAGCAGCCCGCGCGACCGGACTAGCTACCAAGAGACCCAGTACTTC. J is TRBJ2-5 and V is TRBV5-1, with 8 nucleotides matching TRBD2. From germline, CDR1 is SGHRS and CDR2 YFSETQ. CDR3 length: 17 amino acids. The V and J ends lost 4 bases and 0 bases, in that order; junction bases with no gene match: 11.

This rearrangement joins TRBV15 to TRBJ1-2; possibly TRBD1 for D (6 bases). Per germline, CDR1 LNHNV and CDR2 YYDKDF (reference sequence). This CDR3 region has 16 residues. Trimming left V 0 bases short and J 6 bases short, with 17 bases between. The CDR3 loop reads CATSRDLGGPRDGYTF. Written as DNA, the CDR3 is TGTGCCACCAGCAGAGATCTTGGGGGCCCGAGGGATGGCTACACCTTC.

The chain couples TRBV7-9 to TRBJ2-2; possible D gene TRBD1, 6 bases. The CDR3 contains 16 residues. Trimming removed 6 bases at V and 0 bases at J, with 14 bases between. In germline, CDR1 is SEHNR, CDR2 FQNEAQ (reference sequence). In DNA form, the CDR3 reads TGTGCCAGCAGTATCCCGCAGGGGTCGAACACCGGGGAGCTGTTTTTT. Its translation: CASSIPQGSNTGELFF.

This clone has only a few counts. The chain couples TRBV9 to TRBJ1-6; maybe TRBD1 (6 bases). The germline V gene has CDR1 SGDLS and CDR2 YYNGEE. The germline V and J ends were trimmed by 3 bases and 7 bases, with 17 bases remaining between them. The CDR3 is 16 amino acids. DNA for the CDR3: TGTGCCAGCAGCGCCGAGGGACACCCGGACAATTCACCCCTCCACTTT. Translated: CASSAEGHPDNSPLHF.

In this sample, this clone turned up once. The chain joins TRBV6-1 to TRBJ1-2; TRBD1 might be the D (5 bases). V gave up 5 bases and J gave up 7 bases, with 11 bases separating them. CDR3 length equals 12 residues. Per germline, CDR1 MNHNS and CDR2 SASEGT. The CDR3 loop reads CASSRREAGYTF. In nucleotides, the CDR3 is TGTGCCAGCAGTCGCAGGGAAGCTGGCTACACCTTC.

The rearrangement uses TRBV25-1 and TRBJ2-5; D might be TRBD2 (6 bases). The V gene lost 0 bases and the J gene lost 5 bases, with 13 bases spanning the gap. CDR3 size: 15 residues. Germline CDR1 MGHDK, CDR2 SYGVNS. The CDR3 DNA reads as TGTGCCAGCAGTGAATATGGAGGGGTGGGGGAGACCCAGTACTTC. Protein: CASSEYGGVGETQYF.

The rearrangement uses TRBV30 and TRBJ1-3, with no clear D. The CDR3 covers 13 residues. Between the trimmed V and J ends, which lost 3 bases and 0 bases, there was a span of 6 bases. Germline CDR1 is GTSNPN and CDR2 is SVGIG (reference sequence). The CDR3 DNA follows: TGTGCCTGGAGAGGAGGCTCTGGAAACACCATATATTTT. Its protein product is CAWRGGSGNTIYF.

The V gene is TRBV18, the J gene TRBJ2-7, with D perhaps TRBD2 (6 bases). V was shortened by 3 bases and J by 4 bases, with 16 bases between the two germline ends. The CDR3 runs 15 residues. Germline V lookup: CDR1 KGHSH, CDR2 LQKENI. The CDR3 DNA reads as TGTGCCAGCTCACCTAGCGGCCGATTCGTGTACGAGCAGTACTTC. It translates to CASSPSGRFVYEQYF. The entire variable domain, with the rest obtained from reference TRBV18 and TRBJ2-7, is as follows: NAGVMQNPRHLVRRRGQEARLRCSPMKGHSHVYWYRQLPEEGLKFMVYLQKENIIDESGMPKERFSAEFPKEGPSILRIQQVVRGDSAAYFCASSPSGRFVYEQYFGPGTRLTVT.

V usage is TRBV11-2 and J usage is TRBJ2-5; TRBD2 agrees at 7 bases. Germline V gene data show CDR1 as SGHAT and CDR2 as FQNNGV. The CDR3 is 16 residues long. Trimming cost V 2 bases and J 0 bases; bases outside gene matches: 6. The CDR3 reads CASSLRLAENQETQYF. CDR3 nucleotides: TGTGCCAGCAGCTTACGGCTAGCGGAGAACCAAGAGACCCAGTACTTC.

V and J are TRBV10-3 and TRBJ1-6; the match to TRBD1 covers 12 bases. Germline V CDR1 and CDR2: ENHRY, SYGVKD. There are 17 residues in the CDR3. V was clipped by 4 bases and J by 9 bases; unmatched bases: 10. The CDR3 loop is CAISVGQGAAGGSPLHF. In DNA, the CDR3 is TGTGCCATCAGTGTGGGACAGGGGGCTGCTGGAGGTTCACCCCTCCACTTT.

The V and J genes are TRBV4-1 and TRBJ2-7; 8 nucleotides agree with TRBD2. J gave up 3 bases and V 2 bases, and 12 bases lay outside the gene matches. The CDR3 loop spans 17 amino acids. CDR1 and CDR2 (germline): MGHRA, YSYEKL. In DNA, the CDR3 is TGCGCCAGCAGCCAACAGGCGGGGGGAGCCCCGAGCTACGAGCAGTACTTC. This gives the protein CASSQQAGGAPSYEQYF.